This T cell receptor beta chain was identified during a study of technical replicates of blood from a few donors. Method: immunoSEQ multiplex PCR; TCRdb's copy keeps in-frame clones and lacks some. The data hold 15,000 to 20,000 clones, with 75% to 90% observed a single time. J lost 6 bases, V lost 0 bases, and 4 bases had no gene match. The CDR3 runs to 15 residues. Per germline, CDR1 KGHSH and CDR2 LQKENI. This TCR derives from a human donor in good health. Sequencing was carried out using PBMCs. The chain combines TRBV18 with TRBJ2-1, with 8 bases that match TRBD2. CDR3 bases: TGTGCCAGCTCACCACCGGGACTAGGGGCCAATGAGCAGTTCTTC. This codes for CASSPPGLGANEQFF.